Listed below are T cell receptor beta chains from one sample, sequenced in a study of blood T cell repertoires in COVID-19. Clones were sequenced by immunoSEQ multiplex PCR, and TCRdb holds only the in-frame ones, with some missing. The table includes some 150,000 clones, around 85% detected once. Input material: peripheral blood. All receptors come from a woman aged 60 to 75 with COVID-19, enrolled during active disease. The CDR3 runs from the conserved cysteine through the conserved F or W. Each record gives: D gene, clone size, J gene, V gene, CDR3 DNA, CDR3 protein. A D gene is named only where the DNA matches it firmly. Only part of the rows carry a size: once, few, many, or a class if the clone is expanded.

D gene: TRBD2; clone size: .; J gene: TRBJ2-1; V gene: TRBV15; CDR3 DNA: TGTGCCACCAGCAGGAGCGGGGGTGCCTACAATGAGCAGTTCTTC; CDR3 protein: CATSRSGGAYNEQFF
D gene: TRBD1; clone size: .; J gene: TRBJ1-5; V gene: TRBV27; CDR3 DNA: TGTGCCAGCAGTCTGACAGGGGGCGGACAGCCCCAGCATTTT; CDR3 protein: CASSLTGGGQPQHF
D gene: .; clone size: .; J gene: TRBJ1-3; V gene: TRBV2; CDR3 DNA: TGTGCCAGCAGTGAAGCGCTTCGGGGAAACACCATATATTTT; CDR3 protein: CASSEALRGNTIYF
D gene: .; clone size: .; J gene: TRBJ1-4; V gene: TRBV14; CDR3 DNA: TGTGCCAGCAGCCGAACGACAGCAACTAATGAAAAACTGTTTTTT; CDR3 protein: CASSRTTATNEKLFF
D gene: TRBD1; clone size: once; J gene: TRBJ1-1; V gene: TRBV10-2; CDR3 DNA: TGCGCCAGCAGGGTAACAGGGGCCACAAACACTGAAGCTTTCTTT; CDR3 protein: CASRVTGATNTEAFF
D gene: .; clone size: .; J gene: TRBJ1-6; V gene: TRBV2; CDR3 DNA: TGTGCCAGCAGTGTGAGGAGGGAGAGCTCCTATAATTCACCCCTCCACTTT; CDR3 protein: CASSVRRESSYNSPLHF
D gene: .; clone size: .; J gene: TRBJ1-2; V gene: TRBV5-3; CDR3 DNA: TGTGCCAGAAGCTTCTCGGTGGCAGGCGAATCCTATGGCTACACCTTC; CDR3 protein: CARSFSVAGESYGYTF
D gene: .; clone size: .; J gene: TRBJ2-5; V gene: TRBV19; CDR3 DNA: TGTGCCAGTAGTATTTCCCTAGGCGGGGGCCGGGAGACCCAGTACTTC; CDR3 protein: CASSISLGGGRETQYF
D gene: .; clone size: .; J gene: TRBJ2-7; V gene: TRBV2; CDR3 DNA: TGTGCCAGCAGGGCGGGTTACGAGCAGTACTTC; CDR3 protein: CASRAGYEQYF
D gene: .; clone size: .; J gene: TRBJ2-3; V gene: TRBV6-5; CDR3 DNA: TGTTCCGTGGGGGGAAGCACAGATACGCAGTATTTT; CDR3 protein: CSVGGSTDTQYF
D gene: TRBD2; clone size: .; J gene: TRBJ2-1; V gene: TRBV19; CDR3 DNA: TGTGCCAGTAGCCTCGAAGGTGGGCGGGGGGGATCGAATGAGCAGTTCTTC; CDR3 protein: CASSLEGGRGGSNEQFF
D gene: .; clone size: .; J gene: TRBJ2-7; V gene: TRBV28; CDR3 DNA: TGTGCCAGCAGTTTAGTTCGAGACAGGTCCTACCCCAAATCCTACGAGCAGTACTTC; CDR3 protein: CASSLVRDRSYPKSYEQYF
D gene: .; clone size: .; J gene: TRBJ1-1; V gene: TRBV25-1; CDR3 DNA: TGTGCCAGCAGTGATCGAACAGGGAGGGGGAACACTGAAGCTTTCTTT; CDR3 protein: CASSDRTGRGNTEAFF